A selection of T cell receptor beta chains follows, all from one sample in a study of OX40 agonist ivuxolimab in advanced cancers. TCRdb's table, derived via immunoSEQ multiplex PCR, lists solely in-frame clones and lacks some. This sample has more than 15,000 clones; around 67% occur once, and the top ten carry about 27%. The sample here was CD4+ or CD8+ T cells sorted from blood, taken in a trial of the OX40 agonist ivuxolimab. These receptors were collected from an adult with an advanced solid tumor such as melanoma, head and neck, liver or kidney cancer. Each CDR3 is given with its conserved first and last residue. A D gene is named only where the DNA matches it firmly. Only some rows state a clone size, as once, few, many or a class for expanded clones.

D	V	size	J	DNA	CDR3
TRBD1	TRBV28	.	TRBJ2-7	TGTGCCAGCAGTTTATGGGAACAGGGGGCCGACGAGCAGTACTTC	CASSLWEQGADEQYF
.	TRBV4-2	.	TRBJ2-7	TGTGCCAGCAGCCAAATTGGGACTGGTGCCTACGAGCAGTACTTC	CASSQIGTGAYEQYF
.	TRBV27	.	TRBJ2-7	TGTGCCAGCAGTTTGGGGGTCGGGGGCCCCAGCTCCTACGAGCAGTACTTC	CASSLGVGGPSSYEQYF
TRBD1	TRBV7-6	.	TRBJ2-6	TGTGCCAGCAGCCCGGGACAGCCTTACTCTGGGGCCAACGTCCTGACTTTC	CASSPGQPYSGANVLTF
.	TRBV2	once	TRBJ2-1	TGTGCCAGCAGTGTCGAGCAGAATTACAATGAGCAGTTCTTC	CASSVEQNYNEQFF
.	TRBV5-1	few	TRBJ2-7	TGCGCCAGCAGCTTGACTTTAACCTACGAGCAGTACTTC	CASSLTLTYEQYF
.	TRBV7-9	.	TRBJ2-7	TGCGCCAGCAGCCCCTACACGACCTACGAGCAGTACTTC	CASSPYTTYEQYF
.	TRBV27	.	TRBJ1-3	TGTGCCAGCAGCCCCATAGACAGTGTGGCGGGAGGTGGAAACACCATATATTTT	CASSPIDSVAGGGNTIYF
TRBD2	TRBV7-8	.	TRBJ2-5	TGTGCCAGCAGCGTCACTAGCGGGATTACCGTAGAGACCCAGTACTTC	CASSVTSGITVETQYF
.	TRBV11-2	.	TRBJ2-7	TGTGCCAGCAGCTTAGAAGCGACGTTCTCCTACGAGCAGTACTTC	CASSLEATFSYEQYF
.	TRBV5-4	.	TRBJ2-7	TGTGCCAGCAGCTTGGCGTCGTCCTACGAGCAGTACTTC	CASSLASSYEQYF
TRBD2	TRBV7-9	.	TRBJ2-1	TGTGCCAGCAGCTTAGACAGCGGGAGTAGCAATGAGCAGTTCTTC	CASSLDSGSSNEQFF
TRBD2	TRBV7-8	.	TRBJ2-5	TGTGCCAGCTCCCCTTTAGGCGGGGGGGGTTTGGAGACCCAGTACTTC	CASSPLGGGGLETQYF
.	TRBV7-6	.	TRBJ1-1	TGTGCCAGCAGCGCTAGTAACACTGAAGCTTTCTTT	CASSASNTEAFF
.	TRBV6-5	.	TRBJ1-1	TGTGCCAGCAGGACGGGGGACACTGAAGCTTTCTTT	CASRTGDTEAFF
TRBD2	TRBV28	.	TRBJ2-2	TGTGCCACCTCCGGGACTAGCGTGAACACCGGGGAGCTGTTTTTT	CATSGTSVNTGELFF
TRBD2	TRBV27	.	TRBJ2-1	TGTGCCAGCAGTTATGGAGGACTAGCGGCGGGAAATGAGCAGTTCTTC	CASSYGGLAAGNEQFF
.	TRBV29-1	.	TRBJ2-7	TGCAGCGTTGCGGGAGTTGCCTACGAGCAGTACTTC	CSVAGVAYEQYF
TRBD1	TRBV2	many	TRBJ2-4	TGTGCCAGCAGCCCTCACAGGGGTAAAAACATTCAGTACTTC	CASSPHRGKNIQYF
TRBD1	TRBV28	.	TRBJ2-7	TGTGCCAGCCGAGGGGGCGGTGATTACGAGCAGTACTTC	CASRGGGDYEQYF
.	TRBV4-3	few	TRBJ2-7	TGCGCCAGCAGCCAAGGGACGGGAGTCTTGTACGAGCAGTACTTC	CASSQGTGVLYEQYF
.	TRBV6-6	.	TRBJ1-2	TGTGCCAGCAGCCCGACAGTCGGGGGCTATGGCTACACCTTC	CASSPTVGGYGYTF
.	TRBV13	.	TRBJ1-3	TGTGCCAGCAGCTTAGCTGTGACGTCTGGAAACACCATATATTTT	CASSLAVTSGNTIYF
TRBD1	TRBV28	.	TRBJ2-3	TGTGCCAGCAGTTTGGGCAGGGGGTTCGCAGATACGCAGTATTTT	CASSLGRGFADTQYF
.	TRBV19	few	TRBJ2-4	TGTGCCAGTTCCGGGCCCGACAAAAACATTCAGTACTTC	CASSGPDKNIQYF
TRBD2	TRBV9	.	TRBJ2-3	TGTGCCAGCAGCCCCCGGCGGGGGACAGATACGCAGTATTTT	CASSPRRGTDTQYF
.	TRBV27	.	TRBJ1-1	TGTGCCAGCCAAGACAGGAACACTGAAGCTTTCTTT	CASQDRNTEAFF
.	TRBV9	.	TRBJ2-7	TGTGCCAGCAGCCAAGTAGCAGGATCCTACGAGCAGTACTTC	CASSQVAGSYEQYF
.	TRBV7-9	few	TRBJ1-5	TGTGCCAGCAGCTTAGGGGAGCAGCCCCAGCATTTT	CASSLGEQPQHF
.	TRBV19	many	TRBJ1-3	TGTGCCAGTAGTGGGGGTCGCTCTGGAAACACCATATATTTT	CASSGGRSGNTIYF
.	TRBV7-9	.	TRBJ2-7	TGTGCCAGCGGACCCGGGACGAGCCTTTACGAGCAGTACTTC	CASGPGTSLYEQYF
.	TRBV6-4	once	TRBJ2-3	TGTGCCAGCTCTGAAACCCCCGACAGACCAGATACGCAGTATTTT	CASSETPDRPDTQYF
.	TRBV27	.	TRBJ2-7	TGTGCCAGCAGTTTAAACGGGAACTCCTACGAGCAGTACTTC	CASSLNGNSYEQYF
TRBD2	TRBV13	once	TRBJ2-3	TGTGCCAGCAGCTTTAGGCTAGCGGGACAAGATACGCAGTATTTT	CASSFRLAGQDTQYF
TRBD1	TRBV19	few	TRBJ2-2	TGTGCCAGTAGTGACAGGGATAGGTCCCGGGAGCTGTTTTTT	CASSDRDRSRELFF
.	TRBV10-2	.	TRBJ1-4	TGCGCCAGCAGCCCGCTCCAGGGAATTGAAAAACTGTTTTTT	CASSPLQGIEKLFF
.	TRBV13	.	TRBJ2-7	TGTGCCAGCAGCTCGGGGGGCCAAGAGCAGTACTTC	CASSSGGQEQYF
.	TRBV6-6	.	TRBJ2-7	TGTGCCAACAGTTCCCCACTAGGAGACTACGAGCAGTACTTC	CANSSPLGDYEQYF
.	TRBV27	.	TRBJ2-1	TGTGCCAGCAGCCACCCTACCACCGGTAATGAGCAGTTCTTC	CASSHPTTGNEQFF
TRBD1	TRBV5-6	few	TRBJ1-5	TGTGCCAGCAGCTTCTCCGGACAGGCCACCGCATGGGAGCCCCAGCATTTT	CASSFSGQATAWEPQHF
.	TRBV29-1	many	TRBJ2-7	TGCAGCGTTGAAGATGATTTAGGGGGATACGAGCAGTACTTC	CSVEDDLGGYEQYF
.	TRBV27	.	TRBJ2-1	TGTGCCAGCAGTGCCCGGGACGGATGGTACAATGAGCAGTTCTTC	CASSARDGWYNEQFF
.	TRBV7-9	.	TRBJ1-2	TGTGCCAGCAGCCCCTCAGAATACTATGGCTACACCTTC	CASSPSEYYGYTF
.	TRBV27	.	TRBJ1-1	TGTGCCAGCAGTTTAACGGGGACTGAAGCTTTCTTT	CASSLTGTEAFF
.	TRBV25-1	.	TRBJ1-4	TGTGCCAGCAGTGAATGGGCAGGGGATGAAAAACTGTTTTTT	CASSEWAGDEKLFF
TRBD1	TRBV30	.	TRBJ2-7	TGTGCCTGGACCTACGGACAGGGCTACGAGCAGTACTTC	CAWTYGQGYEQYF
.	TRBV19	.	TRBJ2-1	TGTGCCAGTAGTATTAACGACAACTCCTACAATGAGCAGTTCTTC	CASSINDNSYNEQFF
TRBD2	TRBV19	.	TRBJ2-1	TGTGCCAGTAGTGATTGGACTAGCGGAGGCTACAATGAGCAGTTCTTC	CASSDWTSGGYNEQFF
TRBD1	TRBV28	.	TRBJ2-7	TGTGCCAGCCGTACCGGGACAGTCTACGAGCAGTACTTC	CASRTGTVYEQYF
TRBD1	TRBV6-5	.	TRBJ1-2	TGTGCCAGCAGTCACGGGACAGGGGGCGACTATGGCTACACCTTC	CASSHGTGGDYGYTF
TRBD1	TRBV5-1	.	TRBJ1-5	TGCGCCAGCAGCTTGGTGGCAGGGGGCTCGGTCAATCAGCCCCAGCATTTT	CASSLVAGGSVNQPQHF
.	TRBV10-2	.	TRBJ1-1	TGCGCCAGCAGTGAGTCTATCCGTTCTGAAGCTTTCTTT	CASSESIRSEAFF
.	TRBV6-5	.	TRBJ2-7	TGTGCCAGCAGCCAGAGAGGCGTCTCCTACGAGCAGTACTTC	CASSQRGVSYEQYF
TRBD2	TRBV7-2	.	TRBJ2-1	TGTGCCAGCAGCTTAGTATTAGCGGGAGGAAGCTCCTACAATGAGCAGTTCTTC	CASSLVLAGGSSYNEQFF